These T cell receptor beta chains were read from a single sample in a study of CD8 T cells in Susac syndrome. TCRdb re-analysed the immunoSEQ multiplex PCR reads in MiXCR, keeping a single row per CDR3 protein. The table records fewer than 350,000 distinct CDR3 sequences, 75% to 85% of them present only once. Material: CD8+ T cells from PBMCs. These receptors were collected from a human donor with multiple sclerosis. Both conserved end residues are part of each CDR3. The D gene is left open where the match is weak. For some rows the clone size is stated as once, few or many, or as a class when expanded; others skip it.

J: TRBJ2-2
V: TRBV19
size: NA
D: NA
DNA: TGTGCCAGTAATTGGTTCAGCGGCGGGGAGCTGTTTTTT
CDR3: CASNWFSGGELFF

J: TRBJ2-1
V: TRBV4-2
size: NA
D: NA
DNA: TGTGCCAGCAGCCAAGATCCCTCGTCTGGCAATGAGCAGTTCTTC
CDR3: CASSQDPSSGNEQFF

J: TRBJ2-5
V: TRBV6-5
size: NA
D: NA
DNA: TGTGCCAGCAGTTACGCTAACCGGGCTACAAGGCGAGGGGAGACCCAGTACTTC
CDR3: CASSYANRATRRGETQYF

J: TRBJ2-7
V: TRBV7-9
size: NA
D: NA
DNA: TGTGCCAGCAGCCCCGCCCAAGAGTCCCCTTACGAGCAGTACTTC
CDR3: CASSPAQESPYEQYF

J: TRBJ1-2
V: TRBV29-1
size: once
D: NA
DNA: TGCAGCGTTGAAGATCGCCGGGACACTCACTATGGCTACACCTTC
CDR3: CSVEDRRDTHYGYTF

J: TRBJ2-1
V: TRBV5-1
size: NA
D: TRBD2
DNA: TGCGCCAGTGAACTAGCGAGCCTAGACAATGAGCAGTTCTTC
CDR3: CASELASLDNEQFF

J: TRBJ2-5
V: TRBV4-3
size: NA
D: NA
DNA: TGCGCCAGCAGCCAAGGGAACAGGGTCGGGTCGGAGACCCAGTACTTC
CDR3: CASSQGNRVGSETQYF

J: TRBJ2-1
V: TRBV15
size: NA
D: TRBD2
DNA: TGTGCCACCAGCAGAGGAGCGGGGATGAACAATGAGCAGTTCTTC
CDR3: CATSRGAGMNNEQFF

J: TRBJ2-7
V: TRBV29-1
size: few
D: NA
DNA: TGCAGCGTTGAAGAGTGGAGGGGGTACTACGAGCAGTACTTC
CDR3: CSVEEWRGYYEQYF

J: TRBJ1-3
V: TRBV7-2
size: NA
D: NA
DNA: TGTGCCAGCAGCTTTCCGGAAGCTGGAAACACCATATATTTT
CDR3: CASSFPEAGNTIYF

J: TRBJ2-5
V: TRBV27
size: NA
D: TRBD2
DNA: TGTGCCAGCAGTAAGGGACTAGCGGGAGAATCAAGGCAAGAGACCCAGTACTTC
CDR3: CASSKGLAGESRQETQYF

J: TRBJ2-1
V: TRBV12-3/TRBV12-4
size: NA
D: TRBD2
DNA: TGTGCCAGCAGTTTGGGGGAGCATCCTAGCGGGAGGGTTCGAAATGAGCAGTTCTTC
CDR3: CASSLGEHPSGRVRNEQFF

J: TRBJ2-3
V: TRBV11-2
size: NA
D: TRBD1
DNA: TGTGCCAGCAGCTGGCCGGGACAGCTCACAGATACGCAGTATTTT
CDR3: CASSWPGQLTDTQYF

J: TRBJ2-5
V: TRBV12-3/TRBV12-4
size: NA
D: NA
DNA: TGTGCCAGCAGTTTGGGGGGAAGGCCGGGAGAGACCCAGTACTTC
CDR3: CASSLGGRPGETQYF

J: TRBJ2-7
V: TRBV6-2/TRBV6-3
size: NA
D: NA
DNA: TGTGCCAGCTTATCCCTTAGTGGGACCCCGAGGTACTACGAGCAGTACTTC
CDR3: CASLSLSGTPRYYEQYF

J: TRBJ1-1
V: TRBV5-5
size: NA
D: NA
DNA: TGTGCCAGCACCCTCAAGAACACTGAAGCTTTCTTT
CDR3: CASTLKNTEAFF

J: TRBJ1-5
V: TRBV19
size: NA
D: TRBD1
DNA: TGTGCCAGTAGTATAGTTCCGACAGGGTTTAATCAGCCCCAGCATTTT
CDR3: CASSIVPTGFNQPQHF

J: TRBJ1-1
V: TRBV6-5
size: NA
D: NA
DNA: TGTGCCAGCAGTTACTCATCGGTAGCCGGTGAAGCTTTCTTT
CDR3: CASSYSSVAGEAFF

J: TRBJ2-3
V: TRBV28
size: NA
D: NA
DNA: TGTGCCAGCAGTGCCCCCGGGACCCTTCTCACAGATACGCAGTATTTT
CDR3: CASSAPGTLLTDTQYF

J: TRBJ2-7
V: TRBV6-5
size: few
D: NA
DNA: TGTGCCAGCAGTACCTACCCAGGGCGAGCCTACGAGCAGTACTTC
CDR3: CASSTYPGRAYEQYF

J: TRBJ2-2
V: TRBV24-1
size: NA
D: NA
DNA: TGTGCCACCAGTGATTTGTGGGCGGCCGGGGAGCTGTTTTTT
CDR3: CATSDLWAAGELFF

J: TRBJ2-1
V: TRBV28
size: NA
D: TRBD2
DNA: TGTGCCAGCAGTTTAAAGGGGACTAGCGGGAACTACAATGAGCAGTTCTTC
CDR3: CASSLKGTSGNYNEQFF

J: TRBJ2-1
V: TRBV7-9
size: NA
D: TRBD2
DNA: TGTGCCAGCAGCTTGGGAGCGGGAGCCCCAGGCAATGAGCAGTTCTTC
CDR3: CASSLGAGAPGNEQFF

J: TRBJ2-7
V: TRBV20-1
size: NA
D: NA
DNA: TGCAGTGCTAGAGGTCCTAGCTTATACGAGCAGTACTTC
CDR3: CSARGPSLYEQYF

J: TRBJ1-2
V: TRBV28
size: NA
D: NA
DNA: TGTGCCAGCAGTTTATCTCCCGGGCAGGACGGTTATGGCTACACCTTC
CDR3: CASSLSPGQDGYGYTF

J: TRBJ2-2
V: TRBV30
size: NA
D: TRBD1
DNA: TGTGCCTGTCAGACAGGGCCCCCCGGGGAGCTGTTTTTT
CDR3: CACQTGPPGELFF

J: TRBJ2-5
V: TRBV18
size: once
D: NA
DNA: TGTGCCAGCTCACCCTCCGGGGATGAAGAGACCCAGTACTTC
CDR3: CASSPSGDEETQYF